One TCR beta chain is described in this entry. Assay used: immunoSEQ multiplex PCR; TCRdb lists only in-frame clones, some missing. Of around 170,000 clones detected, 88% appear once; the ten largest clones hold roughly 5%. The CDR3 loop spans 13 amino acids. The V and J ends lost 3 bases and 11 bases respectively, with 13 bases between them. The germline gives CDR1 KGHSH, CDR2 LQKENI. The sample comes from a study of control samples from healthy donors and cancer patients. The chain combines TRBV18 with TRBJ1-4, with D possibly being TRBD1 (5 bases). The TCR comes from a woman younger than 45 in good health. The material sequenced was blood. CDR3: CASSPERQRKLFF. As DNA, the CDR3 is TGTGCCAGCTCACCCGAAAGACAGAGGAAACTGTTTTTT.